These T cell receptor beta chains were read from a single sample in a study of control samples from healthy donors and cancer patients. The data were produced by immunoSEQ multiplex PCR, yet TCRdb's version contains in-frame clones alone and is incomplete. Of 69,000 or so clones listed, approximately 94% are singletons. Sequencing was done on a sample of blood. Source of these receptors: a woman aged 25 to 39 in good health. The CDR3 runs from the conserved cysteine through the conserved F or W. D genes are given only for firm matches. Only some rows state a clone size, as once, few, many or a class for expanded clones.

size: -; V: TRBV21-1; D: -; J: TRBJ1-4; CDR3: CASSNRDIMGEKLFF; DNA: TGTGCCAGCAGCAACCGGGACATAATGGGTGAAAAACTGTTTTTT
size: -; V: TRBV27; D: TRBD1; J: TRBJ2-2; CDR3: CASSPGTENTGELFF; DNA: TGTGCCAGCAGCCCCGGGACAGAGAACACCGGGGAGCTGTTTTTT
size: few; V: TRBV2; D: TRBD1; J: TRBJ1-2; CDR3: CASKTGVFNYGYTF; DNA: TGTGCCAGCAAAACAGGGGTCTTTAACTATGGCTACACCTTC
size: once; V: TRBV30; D: -; J: TRBJ1-1; CDR3: CAWTGTISTEAFF; DNA: TGTGCCTGGACGGGGACAATCAGCACTGAAGCTTTCTTT
size: -; V: TRBV25-1; D: TRBD1; J: TRBJ2-2; CDR3: CASSVGTGVTGELFF; DNA: TGTGCCAGCAGTGTGGGGACAGGGGTGACCGGGGAGCTGTTTTTT
size: -; V: TRBV2; D: TRBD1; J: TRBJ1-4; CDR3: CASVRDRGEKLFF; DNA: TGTGCCAGCGTCCGGGACAGGGGTGAAAAACTGTTTTTT
size: -; V: TRBV5-1; D: -; J: TRBJ2-3; CDR3: CASSPQGYTDTQYF; DNA: TGCGCCAGCAGCCCCCAGGGATACACAGATACGCAGTATTTT
size: few; V: TRBV18; D: -; J: TRBJ1-5; CDR3: CASSLDGENQPQHF; DNA: TGTGCCAGCTCACTAGACGGAGAGAATCAGCCCCAGCATTTT
size: -; V: TRBV18; D: -; J: TRBJ1-1; CDR3: CASSPLQENSEAFF; DNA: TGTGCCAGCTCACCGTTACAGGAAAATTCTGAAGCTTTCTTT
size: -; V: TRBV7-9; D: TRBD1; J: TRBJ1-4; CDR3: CASSLPSSRGHEKLFF; DNA: TGTGCCAGCAGCTTGCCCTCGAGCAGGGGGCATGAAAAACTGTTTTTT
size: -; V: TRBV5-1; D: TRBD1; J: TRBJ1-3; CDR3: CASSHQGARGNTIYF; DNA: TGCGCCAGCAGTCACCAGGGGGCGCGAGGAAACACCATATATTTT
size: -; V: TRBV6-5; D: -; J: TRBJ1-3; CDR3: CALREANTIYF; DNA: TGCGCTCTGCGGGAGGCAAACACCATATATTTT
size: -; V: TRBV21-1; D: -; J: TRBJ2-7; CDR3: CASTTEEEQYF; DNA: TGTGCCAGCACAACAGAGGAGGAGCAGTACTTC
size: -; V: TRBV7-9; D: -; J: TRBJ1-2; CDR3: CASSLDSGRGPYGYTF; DNA: TGTGCCAGCAGCTTAGATTCAGGGAGAGGGCCTTATGGCTACACCTTC
size: -; V: TRBV18; D: -; J: TRBJ1-3; CDR3: CASSPTDSGNTIYF; DNA: TGTGCCAGCTCACCGACGGACTCTGGAAACACCATATATTTT
size: -; V: TRBV7-2; D: -; J: TRBJ1-3; CDR3: CASSLEGLSGNTIYF; DNA: TGTGCCAGCAGCTTAGAAGGACTCTCTGGAAACACCATATATTTT
size: -; V: TRBV18; D: -; J: TRBJ1-2; CDR3: CASSSPGDYNYGYTF; DNA: TGTGCCAGCTCATCCCCAGGGGACTATAACTATGGCTACACCTTC
size: -; V: TRBV7-2; D: TRBD1; J: TRBJ2-7; CDR3: CASSHQGDSSYEQYF; DNA: TGTGCCAGCAGCCACCAGGGGGATTCTTCCTACGAGCAGTACTTC
size: -; V: TRBV6-1; D: -; J: TRBJ1-3; CDR3: CASSEKSSGNTIYF; DNA: TGTGCCAGCAGTGAAAAGAGCTCTGGAAACACCATATATTTT
size: -; V: TRBV25-1; D: TRBD1; J: TRBJ1-5; CDR3: CASSEWDRNQPQHF; DNA: TGTGCCAGCAGTGAGTGGGACAGAAATCAGCCCCAGCATTTT
size: -; V: TRBV9; D: TRBD1; J: TRBJ1-3; CDR3: CASSVDRGTWNTIYF; DNA: TGTGCCAGCAGCGTAGACAGGGGGACTTGGAACACCATATATTTT
size: -; V: TRBV30; D: -; J: TRBJ1-5; CDR3: CAWSRGAGAGQPQHF; DNA: TGTGCCTGGAGTCGGGGGGCGGGGGCAGGTCAGCCCCAGCATTTT
size: -; V: TRBV7-2; D: -; J: TRBJ2-3; CDR3: CASSLRPTDTQYF; DNA: TGTGCCAGCAGCTTAAGACCCACAGATACGCAGTATTTT
size: -; V: TRBV7-9; D: -; J: TRBJ1-6; CDR3: CASSISGAGWGNSPLHF; DNA: TGTGCCAGCAGCATAAGCGGCGCCGGTTGGGGTAATTCACCCCTCCACTTT
size: -; V: TRBV27; D: -; J: TRBJ1-6; CDR3: CASSLSGTYYSPLHF; DNA: TGTGCCAGCAGTTTATCCGGGACATATTATTCACCCCTCCACTTT
size: -; V: TRBV12-3/TRBV12-4; D: TRBD1; J: TRBJ1-2; CDR3: CASSMTGGYGYTF; DNA: TGTGCCAGCAGTATGACAGGGGGCTATGGCTACACCTTC
size: -; V: TRBV15; D: TRBD1; J: TRBJ1-4; CDR3: CATSRGDRTGNEKLFF; DNA: TGTGCCACCAGCAGAGGTGATAGGACAGGGAATGAAAAACTGTTTTTT
size: -; V: TRBV7-9; D: TRBD1; J: TRBJ1-4; CDR3: CASSRGGGVNEKLFF; DNA: TGTGCCAGCAGCCGGGGAGGGGGCGTAAATGAAAAACTGTTTTTT
size: -; V: TRBV7-9; D: TRBD1; J: TRBJ2-7; CDR3: CASSFTGGIISYEQYF; DNA: TGTGCCAGCAGCTTTACAGGGGGTATAATCTCCTACGAGCAGTACTTC
size: -; V: TRBV7-2; D: -; J: TRBJ2-5; CDR3: CASSSVGETQYF; DNA: TGTGCCAGCAGCTCCGTAGGGGAGACCCAGTACTTC
size: -; V: TRBV15; D: -; J: TRBJ1-1; CDR3: CATSRSGFGNTEAFF; DNA: TGTGCCACCAGCAGGTCAGGGTTTGGGAACACTGAAGCTTTCTTT
size: -; V: TRBV10-3; D: -; J: TRBJ1-1; CDR3: CAISEWGPTPEAFF; DNA: TGTGCCATCAGTGAGTGGGGACCGACTCCTGAAGCTTTCTTT
size: -; V: TRBV2; D: -; J: TRBJ1-2; CDR3: CASSVTRLSSGYTF; DNA: TGTGCCAGCAGTGTCACCAGGTTATCAAGCGGCTACACCTTC
size: -; V: TRBV18; D: -; J: TRBJ1-3; CDR3: CASSPALRMAMGNTIYF; DNA: TGTGCCAGCTCACCGGCGTTGAGGATGGCCATGGGAAACACCATATATTTT
size: -; V: TRBV19; D: TRBD1; J: TRBJ1-2; CDR3: CASNPQRTGGSDGYTF; DNA: TGTGCCAGTAATCCACAAAGGACAGGGGGCAGCGATGGCTACACCTTC
size: -; V: TRBV19; D: -; J: TRBJ1-6; CDR3: CASHFSSYNSPLHF; DNA: TGTGCCAGCCACTTCAGCTCCTATAATTCACCCCTCCACTTT
size: -; V: TRBV5-1; D: TRBD2; J: TRBJ2-1; CDR3: CASSLASAGVLNEQFF; DNA: TGCGCCAGCAGCTTGGCATCCGCGGGGGTCCTCAATGAGCAGTTCTTC
size: -; V: TRBV7-2; D: -; J: TRBJ1-5; CDR3: CASSLAGSGQPQHF; DNA: TGTGCCAGCAGCTTAGCAGGGTCTGGGCAGCCCCAGCATTTT
size: -; V: TRBV2; D: -; J: TRBJ1-5; CDR3: CASSEIRNQPQHF; DNA: TGTGCCAGCAGTGAAATCCGGAACCAGCCCCAGCATTTT
size: -; V: TRBV19; D: -; J: TRBJ2-7; CDR3: CASSLGLSYEQYF; DNA: TGTGCCAGTAGCCTCGGACTTTCCTACGAGCAGTACTTC
size: -; V: TRBV9; D: TRBD1; J: TRBJ1-1; CDR3: CASSSGGTEAFF; DNA: TGTGCCAGCAGCTCAGGGGGGACCGAGGCTTTCTTT
size: -; V: TRBV2; D: -; J: TRBJ1-1; CDR3: CASSEGLNTEAFF; DNA: TGTGCCAGCAGTGAAGGTTTGAACACTGAAGCTTTCTTT
size: -; V: TRBV5-6; D: -; J: TRBJ1-6; CDR3: CASSLARAGSPLHF; DNA: TGTGCCAGCAGCTTGGCCCGGGCCGGTTCACCCCTCCACTTT
size: -; V: TRBV28; D: -; J: TRBJ2-1; CDR3: CASRSSYGSYNEQFF; DNA: TGTGCCAGCAGGTCGTCCTACGGCTCCTACAATGAGCAGTTCTTC
size: -; V: TRBV2; D: -; J: TRBJ2-3; CDR3: CASRNGDTQYF; DNA: TGTGCCAGCAGAAATGGAGATACGCAGTATTTT
size: -; V: TRBV11-3; D: -; J: TRBJ2-5; CDR3: CASSKTGLGTQYF; DNA: TGTGCCAGCAGCAAGACGGGTCTGGGGACCCAGTACTTC
size: once; V: TRBV11-3; D: -; J: TRBJ2-7; CDR3: CASSAAEAYEQYF; DNA: TGTGCCAGCAGCGCTGCCGAGGCCTACGAGCAGTACTTC
size: -; V: TRBV19; D: -; J: TRBJ1-1; CDR3: CASSIDRENTEAFF; DNA: TGTGCCAGTAGTATAGACAGGGAGAACACTGAAGCTTTCTTT